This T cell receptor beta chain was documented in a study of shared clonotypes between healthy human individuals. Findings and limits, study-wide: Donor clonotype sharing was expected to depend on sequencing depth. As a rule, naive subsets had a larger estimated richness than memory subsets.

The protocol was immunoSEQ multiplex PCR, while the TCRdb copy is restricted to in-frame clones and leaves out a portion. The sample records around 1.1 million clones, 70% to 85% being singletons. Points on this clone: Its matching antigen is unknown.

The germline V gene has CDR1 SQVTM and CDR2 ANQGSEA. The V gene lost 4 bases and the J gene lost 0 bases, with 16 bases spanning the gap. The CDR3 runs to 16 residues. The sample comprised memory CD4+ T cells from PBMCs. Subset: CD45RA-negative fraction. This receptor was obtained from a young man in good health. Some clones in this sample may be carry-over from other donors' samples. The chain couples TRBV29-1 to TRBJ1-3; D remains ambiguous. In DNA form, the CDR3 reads TGCAGCGTTGGGGGTCCTCAGTCTAGCTCTGGAAACACCATATATTTT. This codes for CSVGGPQSSSGNTIYF.